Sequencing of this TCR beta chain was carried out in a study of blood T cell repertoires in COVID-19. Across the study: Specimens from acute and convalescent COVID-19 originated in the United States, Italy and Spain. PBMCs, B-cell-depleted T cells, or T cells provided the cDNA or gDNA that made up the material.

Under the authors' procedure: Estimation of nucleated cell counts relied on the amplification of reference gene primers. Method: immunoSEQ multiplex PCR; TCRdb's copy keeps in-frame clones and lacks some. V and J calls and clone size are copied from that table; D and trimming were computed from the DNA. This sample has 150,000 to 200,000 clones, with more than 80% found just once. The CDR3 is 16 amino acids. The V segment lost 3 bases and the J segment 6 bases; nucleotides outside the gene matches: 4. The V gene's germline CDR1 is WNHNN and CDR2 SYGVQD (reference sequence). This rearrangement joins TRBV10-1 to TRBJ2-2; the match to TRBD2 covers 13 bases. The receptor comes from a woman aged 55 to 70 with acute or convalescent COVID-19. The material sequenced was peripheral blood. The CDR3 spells CASSDGLAGDPGELFF. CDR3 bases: TGCGCCAGCAGTGACGGACTAGCGGGAGATCCCGGGGAGCTGTTTTTT.